A selection of T cell receptor beta chains follows, all from one sample in a study of Ad26.COV2.S vaccination and SARS-CoV-2 variants. The method was immunoSEQ multiplex PCR; TCRdb's version includes in-frame clones alone and lacks a portion of them. This table has 400,000 to 450,000 clones, 92% appearing once. The input for sequencing was peripheral blood, taken in a trial of Ad26.COV2.S vaccine versus placebo. All receptors come from a person between 18 and 60 years old who received the Ad26.COV2.S COVID-19 vaccine or a placebo. CDR3s include the opening cysteine and the closing phenylalanine or tryptophan. A D gene is named only where the DNA matches it firmly. Part of the rows lack a size; the others show once, few, many or a class for expanded clones.

V gene: TRBV15
D gene: TRBD1
CDR3 length: 13
J gene: TRBJ1-3
clone size: -
CDR3 DNA: TGTGCCACCAGCGGACAGGGAGGAAACACCATATATTTT
CDR3 protein: CATSGQGGNTIYF

V gene: TRBV30
D gene: -
CDR3 length: 12
J gene: TRBJ2-1
clone size: once
CDR3 DNA: TGTGCCTGGAGTAGCCTTACAATGTCGCAGTTCTTC
CDR3 protein: CAWSSLTMSQFF

V gene: TRBV19
D gene: -
CDR3 length: 14
J gene: TRBJ2-5
clone size: -
CDR3 DNA: TGTGCCAGTAGTATGGGGGGACTCGAAGAGACCCAGTACTTC
CDR3 protein: CASSMGGLEETQYF

V gene: TRBV7-2
D gene: -
CDR3 length: 17
J gene: TRBJ1-1
clone size: -
CDR3 DNA: TGTGCCAGCAGCTTATCAAGCCGGGGAGATATGAACACTGAAGCTTTCTTT
CDR3 protein: CASSLSSRGDMNTEAFF

V gene: TRBV5-1
D gene: -
CDR3 length: 16
J gene: TRBJ2-7
clone size: once
CDR3 DNA: TGCGCCAGCAGCTTGGTGATTGGGCCGGGGGCGTACGAGCAGTACTTC
CDR3 protein: CASSLVIGPGAYEQYF

V gene: TRBV6-1
D gene: -
CDR3 length: 15
J gene: TRBJ1-4
clone size: -
CDR3 DNA: TGTGCCAGCAGTGATTCGGACAGACTGAATGAAAAACTGTTTTTT
CDR3 protein: CASSDSDRLNEKLFF

V gene: TRBV27
D gene: TRBD2
CDR3 length: 18
J gene: TRBJ2-7
clone size: -
CDR3 DNA: TGTGCCAGCAGCCTAATCAGCAACCTAGCGGGGGGGCCCCACGAGCAGTACTTC
CDR3 protein: CASSLISNLAGGPHEQYF

V gene: TRBV6-5
D gene: -
CDR3 length: 14
J gene: TRBJ2-2
clone size: few
CDR3 DNA: TGTGCCAGCAGTTCGAGGGTTTGGACCGGGGAGCTGTTTTTT
CDR3 protein: CASSSRVWTGELFF

V gene: TRBV4-2
D gene: TRBD1
CDR3 length: 17
J gene: TRBJ1-4
clone size: -
CDR3 DNA: TGTGCCAGCAGCCAAGATTCACAGGGGGCAACTAATGAAAAACTGTTTTTT
CDR3 protein: CASSQDSQGATNEKLFF

V gene: TRBV25-1
D gene: -
CDR3 length: 15
J gene: TRBJ2-1
clone size: -
CDR3 DNA: TGTGCCAGCAGTGACAGGTCCCTCTCCTACAATGAGCAGTTCTTC
CDR3 protein: CASSDRSLSYNEQFF

V gene: TRBV28
D gene: -
CDR3 length: 12
J gene: TRBJ1-2
clone size: -
CDR3 DNA: TGTGCCAGCAGTTTTTGGGGGTTTGGCTACACCTTC
CDR3 protein: CASSFWGFGYTF

V gene: TRBV6-5
D gene: -
CDR3 length: 12
J gene: TRBJ1-2
clone size: -
CDR3 DNA: TGTGCCTCAATGGGGTGGGGGTATGGCTACACCTTC
CDR3 protein: CASMGWGYGYTF

V gene: TRBV6-5
D gene: TRBD1
CDR3 length: 14
J gene: TRBJ2-7
clone size: -
CDR3 DNA: TGTGCCAGCAGTTACTCTAGGACAGGGTGGGAGCAGTACTTC
CDR3 protein: CASSYSRTGWEQYF

V gene: TRBV7-9
D gene: -
CDR3 length: 15
J gene: TRBJ1-2
clone size: -
CDR3 DNA: TGTGCCAGCAGCTTAGGGCAGTCCCCCTTCTATGGCTACACCTTC
CDR3 protein: CASSLGQSPFYGYTF

V gene: TRBV4-1
D gene: -
CDR3 length: 15
J gene: TRBJ2-3
clone size: -
CDR3 DNA: TGCGCCAGCAGCCAAGTCCCCAGGGCGGCAGATACGCAGTATTTT
CDR3 protein: CASSQVPRAADTQYF

V gene: TRBV10-1
D gene: -
CDR3 length: 15
J gene: TRBJ1-3
clone size: once
CDR3 DNA: TGCGCCAGCAGTGATAACAGGGTCTCTGGAAACACCATATATTTT
CDR3 protein: CASSDNRVSGNTIYF

V gene: TRBV11-3
D gene: -
CDR3 length: 13
J gene: TRBJ1-1
clone size: -
CDR3 DNA: TGTGCCAGCAGCTTCGTGACAGGAGGTGAAGCTTTCTTT
CDR3 protein: CASSFVTGGEAFF

V gene: TRBV11-2
D gene: -
CDR3 length: 17
J gene: TRBJ2-1
clone size: -
CDR3 DNA: TGTGCCAGCACCCATCCGATTACGGGGGGCCTGGACAATGAGCAGTTCTTC
CDR3 protein: CASTHPITGGLDNEQFF

V gene: TRBV7-2
D gene: TRBD2
CDR3 length: 17
J gene: TRBJ2-3
clone size: -
CDR3 DNA: TGTGCCAGCAGCTCCCAAAGCGGGGGGGCCACGACAGATACGCAGTATTTT
CDR3 protein: CASSSQSGGATTDTQYF

V gene: TRBV19
D gene: -
CDR3 length: 15
J gene: TRBJ1-6
clone size: few
CDR3 DNA: TGTGCCAATTTAAGACGGGACCCACATAATTCACCCCTCCACTTT
CDR3 protein: CANLRRDPHNSPLHF

V gene: TRBV5-4
D gene: TRBD2
CDR3 length: 16
J gene: TRBJ2-4
clone size: -
CDR3 DNA: TGTGCCAGCAGCGCTAGCGGGGGGCTAGCCAAAAACATTCAGTACTTC
CDR3 protein: CASSASGGLAKNIQYF

V gene: TRBV4-3
D gene: TRBD1
CDR3 length: 13
J gene: TRBJ2-1
clone size: -
CDR3 DNA: TGCGCCAGCAGCCCCGGACAGGGGAATGAGCAGTTCTTC
CDR3 protein: CASSPGQGNEQFF

V gene: TRBV3-1/TRBV3-2
D gene: -
CDR3 length: 16
J gene: TRBJ2-7
clone size: -
CDR3 DNA: TGTGCCAGCAGCCAGGAAACAGCGTTCAGCTCCTACGAGCAGTACTTC
CDR3 protein: CASSQETAFSSYEQYF

V gene: TRBV6-5
D gene: TRBD1
CDR3 length: 14
J gene: TRBJ1-6
clone size: once
CDR3 DNA: TGTGCCAGCAGACCGGACAGGGGTAATTCACCCCTCCACTTT
CDR3 protein: CASRPDRGNSPLHF

V gene: TRBV18
D gene: -
CDR3 length: 11
J gene: TRBJ2-5
clone size: -
CDR3 DNA: TGTGCCAGCTCCCGACAAGAGACCCAGTACTTC
CDR3 protein: CASSRQETQYF

V gene: TRBV28
D gene: -
CDR3 length: 13
J gene: TRBJ1-1
clone size: -
CDR3 DNA: TGTGCCAGCAGTACAGGGATAATCACTGAAGCTTTCTTT
CDR3 protein: CASSTGIITEAFF

V gene: TRBV28
D gene: TRBD1
CDR3 length: 15
J gene: TRBJ1-2
clone size: -
CDR3 DNA: TGTGCCAGCAGTTTATTCCGGGACAGGACGTTTGGCTACACCTTC
CDR3 protein: CASSLFRDRTFGYTF

V gene: TRBV7-9
D gene: TRBD1
CDR3 length: 16
J gene: TRBJ2-1
clone size: -
CDR3 DNA: TGTGCCAGCAGCTGGGGCCAGGGGGTTTCCTACAATGAGCAGTTCTTC
CDR3 protein: CASSWGQGVSYNEQFF

V gene: TRBV11-2
D gene: -
CDR3 length: 13
J gene: TRBJ1-1
clone size: -
CDR3 DNA: TGTGCCAGCAGCTTAGTAGGGGGCACTGAAGCTTTCTTT
CDR3 protein: CASSLVGGTEAFF

V gene: TRBV27
D gene: -
CDR3 length: 13
J gene: TRBJ1-2
clone size: few
CDR3 DNA: TGTGCCAGCAGTCTCCGGGGAGTCTATGGCTACACCTTC
CDR3 protein: CASSLRGVYGYTF

V gene: TRBV30
D gene: -
CDR3 length: 13
J gene: TRBJ2-7
clone size: -
CDR3 DNA: TGTGCCTCGACACGGGAAAACTTCTACGAGCAGTACTTC
CDR3 protein: CASTRENFYEQYF

V gene: TRBV19
D gene: -
CDR3 length: 16
J gene: TRBJ2-7
clone size: -
CDR3 DNA: TGTGCCAGTAGTATAGAATCAGTCTACACCTATGACGAGCAGTACTTC
CDR3 protein: CASSIESVYTYDEQYF

V gene: TRBV10-2
D gene: -
CDR3 length: 17
J gene: TRBJ2-1
clone size: -
CDR3 DNA: TGCGCCAGCAGCCCCAGCCCGGACTACTACCGTAACAATGAGCAGTTCTTC
CDR3 protein: CASSPSPDYYRNNEQFF

V gene: TRBV9
D gene: TRBD1
CDR3 length: 16
J gene: TRBJ2-1
clone size: -
CDR3 DNA: TGTGCCAGCAGCGTGTTACCCAGGGGGCGGGACAATGAGCAGTTCTTC
CDR3 protein: CASSVLPRGRDNEQFF

V gene: TRBV30
D gene: -
CDR3 length: 13
J gene: TRBJ1-6
clone size: -
CDR3 DNA: TGTGCCTGGCGGGGTTCAGTCGGTTCACCCCTCCACTTT
CDR3 protein: CAWRGSVGSPLHF

V gene: TRBV9
D gene: -
CDR3 length: 16
J gene: TRBJ1-1
clone size: -
CDR3 DNA: TGTGCCAGCAGCCCCATGGTTGGAAGGTCTTATGGTGAAGCTTTCTTT
CDR3 protein: CASSPMVGRSYGEAFF

V gene: TRBV7-2
D gene: -
CDR3 length: 13
J gene: TRBJ2-3
clone size: -
CDR3 DNA: TGTGCCAGCAGCTTAGGGTTCCTCGATACGCAGTATTTT
CDR3 protein: CASSLGFLDTQYF

V gene: TRBV27
D gene: -
CDR3 length: 11
J gene: TRBJ2-7
clone size: -
CDR3 DNA: TGTGCCAGCAGTCTCCACTACGAGCAGTACTTC
CDR3 protein: CASSLHYEQYF

V gene: TRBV27
D gene: -
CDR3 length: 16
J gene: TRBJ1-5
clone size: -
CDR3 DNA: TGTGCCAGCAGCCTAAATTCCGGGGGCCCAGGTCAGCCCCAGCATTTT
CDR3 protein: CASSLNSGGPGQPQHF

V gene: TRBV7-9
D gene: -
CDR3 length: 16
J gene: TRBJ1-2
clone size: -
CDR3 DNA: TGTGCCAGCAGCCCGACGGGGAGCGGGCTTAACTATGGCTACACCTTC
CDR3 protein: CASSPTGSGLNYGYTF

V gene: TRBV6-2/TRBV6-3
D gene: -
CDR3 length: 16
J gene: TRBJ2-5
clone size: -
CDR3 DNA: TGTGCCAGCAGTTACTTGTCGGGGCGGCCGGCAGAGACCCAGTACTTC
CDR3 protein: CASSYLSGRPAETQYF

V gene: TRBV27
D gene: -
CDR3 length: 12
J gene: TRBJ2-3
clone size: -
CDR3 DNA: TGTGCCAGCAGTCCGTCCCCAGATACGCAGTATTTT
CDR3 protein: CASSPSPDTQYF

V gene: TRBV7-9
D gene: -
CDR3 length: 12
J gene: TRBJ1-2
clone size: -
CDR3 DNA: TGTGCCAGCAGCTTGATGGGTTTGGGCTACACCTTC
CDR3 protein: CASSLMGLGYTF

V gene: TRBV2
D gene: -
CDR3 length: 11
J gene: TRBJ2-1
clone size: -
CDR3 DNA: TGTGCCAGCAGTGTTACAGGGGAGCAGTTCTTC
CDR3 protein: CASSVTGEQFF

V gene: TRBV7-8
D gene: -
CDR3 length: 16
J gene: TRBJ1-2
clone size: few
CDR3 DNA: TGTGCCAGCAGCTTATTTTTGAGACAGTCCAACTATGGCTACACCTTC
CDR3 protein: CASSLFLRQSNYGYTF

V gene: TRBV28
D gene: -
CDR3 length: 14
J gene: TRBJ2-7
clone size: -
CDR3 DNA: TGTGCCAGTATAACAGGGGGGGGTCCCTACGAGCAGTACTTC
CDR3 protein: CASITGGGPYEQYF

V gene: TRBV19
D gene: -
CDR3 length: 13
J gene: TRBJ2-7
clone size: -
CDR3 DNA: TGTGCCAGTAGCATAATAGGGGGGAACGAGCAGTACTTC
CDR3 protein: CASSIIGGNEQYF

V gene: TRBV2
D gene: -
CDR3 length: 13
J gene: TRBJ1-1
clone size: -
CDR3 DNA: TGTGCCAGCAGCGAAGACAGGAACACTGAAGCTTTCTTT
CDR3 protein: CASSEDRNTEAFF

V gene: TRBV2
D gene: TRBD1
CDR3 length: 13
J gene: TRBJ2-2
clone size: -
CDR3 DNA: TGTGCCAGCAGGGACAGGTTCACCGGGGAGCTGTTTTTT
CDR3 protein: CASRDRFTGELFF

V gene: TRBV7-2
D gene: TRBD1
CDR3 length: 16
J gene: TRBJ1-4
clone size: -
CDR3 DNA: TGTGCCAGCAGCTTAGGGGTGACAGGGGGCGAGATGGGGCTGTTTTTT
CDR3 protein: CASSLGVTGGEMGLFF

V gene: TRBV2
D gene: -
CDR3 length: 14
J gene: TRBJ2-2
clone size: -
CDR3 DNA: TGTGCCAGCTATCCGGGTTTGGAGACCGGGGAGCTGTTTTTT
CDR3 protein: CASYPGLETGELFF

V gene: TRBV5-4
D gene: TRBD1
CDR3 length: 14
J gene: TRBJ1-1
clone size: -
CDR3 DNA: TGTGCCAGCAGCAAAGGACAGGGGGCAGCTGAAGCTTTCTTT
CDR3 protein: CASSKGQGAAEAFF

V gene: TRBV6-4
D gene: -
CDR3 length: 15
J gene: TRBJ2-7
clone size: -
CDR3 DNA: TGTGCCAGCAGCCGATGGCGCCGCTACACTTACGAGCAGTACTTC
CDR3 protein: CASSRWRRYTYEQYF

V gene: TRBV11-3
D gene: TRBD2
CDR3 length: 12
J gene: TRBJ2-3
clone size: -
CDR3 DNA: TGTGCCAGCAGCATTAGCGGGGGTACGCAGTATTTT
CDR3 protein: CASSISGGTQYF

V gene: TRBV5-6
D gene: -
CDR3 length: 16
J gene: TRBJ1-5
clone size: -
CDR3 DNA: TGTGCCAGCAGCTTGGATAAAGAAAATAGCAATCAGCCCCAGCATTTT
CDR3 protein: CASSLDKENSNQPQHF

V gene: TRBV19
D gene: -
CDR3 length: 14
J gene: TRBJ2-7
clone size: -
CDR3 DNA: TGTGCCAGTAGTATGGGCTCCGGGACCTACGAGCAGTACTTC
CDR3 protein: CASSMGSGTYEQYF

V gene: TRBV7-9
D gene: TRBD1
CDR3 length: 13
J gene: TRBJ2-3
clone size: -
CDR3 DNA: TGTGCCAGCAGCCCAGGGGGTTCAGATACGCAGTATTTT
CDR3 protein: CASSPGGSDTQYF

V gene: TRBV30
D gene: -
CDR3 length: 15
J gene: TRBJ1-2
clone size: -
CDR3 DNA: TGTGCCTGGAGTGGAGGGGAAGGACAGTGGAATGGCTACACCTTC
CDR3 protein: CAWSGGEGQWNGYTF

V gene: TRBV10-2
D gene: TRBD1
CDR3 length: 13
J gene: TRBJ2-5
clone size: -
CDR3 DNA: TGCGCCAGCAGTACGACAGGGTCAGAGACCCAGTACTTC
CDR3 protein: CASSTTGSETQYF